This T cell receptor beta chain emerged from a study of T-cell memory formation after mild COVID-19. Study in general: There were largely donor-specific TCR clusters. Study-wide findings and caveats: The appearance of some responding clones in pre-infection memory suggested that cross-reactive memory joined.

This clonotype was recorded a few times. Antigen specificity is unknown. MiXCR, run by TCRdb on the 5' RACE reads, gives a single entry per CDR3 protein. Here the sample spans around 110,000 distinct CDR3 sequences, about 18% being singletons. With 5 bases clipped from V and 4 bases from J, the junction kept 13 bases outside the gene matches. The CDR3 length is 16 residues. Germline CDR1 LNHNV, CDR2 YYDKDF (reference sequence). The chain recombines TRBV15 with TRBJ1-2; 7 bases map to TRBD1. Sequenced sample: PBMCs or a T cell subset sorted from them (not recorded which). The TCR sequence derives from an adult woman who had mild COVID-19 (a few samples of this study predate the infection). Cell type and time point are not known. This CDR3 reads CATSAAGTEFIYGYTF. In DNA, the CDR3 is TGTGCCACCAGCGCGGCCGGGACAGAGTTCATCTATGGCTACACCTTC.